A selection of T cell receptor beta chains follows, all from one sample in a study of identical twins. TCRdb passed the 5' RACE reads through MiXCR, listing each CDR3 protein once. The sample consists of more than 650,000 distinct CDR3 sequences, 5.5% to 6.5% of them appearing once. The sequencing sample was made of naive T cells sorted from blood. The receptors here all came from a man between 18 and 29 years old in good health. The CDR3 runs from the conserved cysteine through the conserved F or W. The order of the fields is V gene, clone size, D gene, J gene, CDR3 DNA, CDR3 protein. D genes are given only for firm matches. Size tells how often a clone was seen (once, few, many) or the class of an expanded clone, and some rows leave it out.

>TRBV27|many|-|TRBJ2-1
TGTGCCAGCAGGATAGGGACTGCCCAGGGTGAGCAGTTCTTC
CASRIGTAQGEQFF
>TRBV7-2|many|-|TRBJ1-5
TGTGCCAGCAGCTCCCCCAATCAGCCCCAGCATTTT
CASSSPNQPQHF
>TRBV14|-|-|TRBJ2-1
TGTGCCAGCAGCCAAGACTTTGGATCGGGCAATGAGCAGTTCTTC
CASSQDFGSGNEQFF
>TRBV6-5|-|-|TRBJ2-7
TGTGCCAGCAGTTACGGGTCCGGCGAGCAGTACTTC
CASSYGSGEQYF
>TRBV20-1|many|TRBD2|TRBJ2-5
TGCAGTGCTAGTGCTAGCGGGAGGGAAGAGACCCAGTACTTC
CSASASGREETQYF
>TRBV5-8|once|-|TRBJ2-6
TGTGCCAGCATTCCTGGGGCCAACGTCCTGACTTTC
CASIPGANVLTF
>TRBV5-4|few|-|TRBJ2-3
-
CASSPNYQPRVRSIF
>TRBV12-3/TRBV12-4|many|-|TRBJ2-2
TGTGCCAGCGGCGCCGTGGCCGGGGAGCTGTTTTTT
CASGAVAGELFF
>TRBV6-2/TRBV6-3|many|TRBD1|TRBJ2-1
TGTGCCAGCAGAGCACCGGGACAGGGATACAATGAGCAGTTCTTC
CASRAPGQGYNEQFF
>TRBV3-1|-|-|TRBJ2-2
TGTGCCAGCAGCCCCAGCGGGACAGTATTTAACGGGGAGCTGTTTTTT
CASSPSGTVFNGELFF
>TRBV12-3/TRBV12-4|many|-|TRBJ1-2
TGTGCCAGCAGTTTAGGCACAGGCTCAGGCTACACCTTC
CASSLGTGSGYTF
>TRBV20-1|-|-|TRBJ2-5
TGCAGTGCTACCCGCGCTTTGCAAGAGACCCAGTACTTC
CSATRALQETQYF
>TRBV9|many|-|TRBJ2-5
TGTGCCAGCAGCGTAGGTGCAGGGCAAGAGACCCAGTACTTC
CASSVGAGQETQYF
>TRBV12-3/TRBV12-4|-|TRBD1|TRBJ1-2
TGTGCCAGCAGTTTACACCAGGGGGTTGATGGCTACACCTTC
CASSLHQGVDGYTF
>TRBV12-3/TRBV12-4|many|-|TRBJ2-3
TGTGCCAGCAGTTTAATCGCGGCTACGCAGTATTTT
CASSLIAATQYF
>TRBV24-1|many|-|TRBJ2-2
TGTGCCACCAGCCCGGAGACAGGGAACACCGGGGAGCTGTTTTTT
CATSPETGNTGELFF
>TRBV12-3/TRBV12-4|many|-|TRBJ2-3
TGTGCCAGCCAGTTCGCCCCAGATACGCAGTATTTT
CASQFAPDTQYF
>TRBV21-1|-|-|TRBJ1-5
TGTGCCAGCAGCCAAGACAACAGCGACGGCCGCAGACTCAATCAGCCCCAGCATTTT
CASSQDNSDGRRLNQPQHF
>TRBV30|few|TRBD1|TRBJ2-2
TGTGCCTGGAACCATCGGACAGGGGGAACCGGGGAGCTGTTTTTT
CAWNHRTGGTGELFF
>TRBV7-9|many|-|TRBJ2-7
TGTGCCAGCAGCTTCGGCCGAGAGGACCAGCAGTACTTC
CASSFGREDQQYF
>TRBV5-1|many|-|TRBJ2-7
TGCGCCAGCAGCTTCAGGGGGGAGAACAACGAGCAGTACTTC
CASSFRGENNEQYF
>TRBV9|few|TRBD1|TRBJ1-1
TGTGCCAGCAGCGTAGATGATAGGGACAGAAACACTGAAGCTTTCTTT
CASSVDDRDRNTEAFF
>TRBV20-1|many|-|TRBJ1-6
TGCAGTGCTAGAAGTTACCTGGGCAATTCACCCCTCCACTTT
CSARSYLGNSPLHF
>TRBV29-1|many|TRBD1|TRBJ2-1
TGCAGCGTCAGGGACAGGGGGCGGGTCAATGAGCAGTTCTTC
CSVRDRGRVNEQFF
>TRBV12-3/TRBV12-4|many|TRBD1|TRBJ1-1
TGTGCCAGCAGTCTCAACAGGGGGCACACTGAAGCTTTCTTT
CASSLNRGHTEAFF
>TRBV11-2|few|-|TRBJ1-1
TGTGCCAGCAGCTGGGGGGGGCGGCAGGGGCGGGTGAACACTGAAGCTTTCTTT
CASSWGGRQGRVNTEAFF
>TRBV12-3/TRBV12-4|many|TRBD1|TRBJ2-5
TGTGCCAGCAGTTCCACCCCGACAGGGTACGAGACCCAGTACTTC
CASSSTPTGYETQYF
>TRBV5-1|many|-|TRBJ2-2
TGCGCCAGCAGAGTCACGACCGGGGAGCTGTTTTTT
CASRVTTGELFF
>TRBV7-2|many|TRBD2|TRBJ2-2
TGTGCCAGCAGCCCGGGACTAGGGGCCGGGGAGCTGTTTTTT
CASSPGLGAGELFF
>TRBV7-8|few|TRBD2|TRBJ2-1
TGTGCCAGCAGCTCCGTAAGCGGGGTCTCCTACAATGAGCAGTTCTTC
CASSSVSGVSYNEQFF
>TRBV7-9|few|-|TRBJ2-2
TGTGCCAGCAGCTTAGCCAGGGAGCCCGGGGAGCTGTTTTTT
CASSLAREPGELFF
>TRBV7-8|few|TRBD2|TRBJ2-3
TGTGCCAGCAGCTCCTCAGCGGGAGGCGGCTCAGATACGCAGTATTTT
CASSSSAGGGSDTQYF
>TRBV5-1|-|-|TRBJ1-4
TGCGCCAGCAGCTTGGCCAATTTCGTTGAAGGGGTGCGGGAAAAACTGTTTTTT
CASSLANFVEGVREKLFF
>TRBV29-1|many|-|TRBJ1-1
TGCAGCGTTGAGAGAATACTGAACACTGAAGCTTTCTTT
CSVERILNTEAFF
>TRBV6-2/TRBV6-3|many|TRBD2|TRBJ2-5
TGTGCCAGCAGTTACCCGCCGACTAGCGGGAGAATTGGTGAGACCCAGTACTTC
CASSYPPTSGRIGETQYF
>TRBV5-1|-|-|TRBJ2-1
TGCGCCAGCAGCCTCACGGGGTCGGCAGCCTACAATGAGCAGTTCTTC
CASSLTGSAAYNEQFF
>TRBV28|many|TRBD2|TRBJ2-3
TGTGCCAGCAGACCCCGACTAGCCGGGGATACGCAGTATTTT
CASRPRLAGDTQYF
>TRBV28|-|-|TRBJ2-1
TGTGCCAGCAGGGGGGTGGCAGATAATGAGCAGTTCTTC
CASRGVADNEQFF
>TRBV28|few|-|TRBJ2-7
TGTGCCAGCAGTTTAACCCAGTCCTACGAGCAGTACTTC
CASSLTQSYEQYF
>TRBV20-1|few|-|TRBJ2-3
TGCAGTGCTTGGGGAGTGCGGCATACGCAGTATTTT
CSAWGVRHTQYF